This T cell receptor (beta chain) was identified during a study of shared T cell receptors in the human thymus. Trimming removed 6 bases from V and 0 bases from J, with 11 bases in between. Germline-derived CDR1 and CDR2 are LNHDA and SQIVND (reference sequence). The CDR3 runs to 15 residues. TCRdb's table, derived via immunoSEQ multiplex PCR, lists solely in-frame clones and lacks some. The top ten hold around 0.0099% of the sample, which has about 610,000 clones, around 87% seen once. The same sample was also used in a study of human thymus T cells. Turning to that study: The thymus was resected at corrective cardiac surgery. Usage of V and J genes appeared biased in thymic and blood repertoires. Thymic repertoires of unrelated individuals were reported in related research to overlap highly.

The V gene is TRBV19, the J gene TRBJ1-4, with D hard to call. Sequencing was performed on thymocytes. This clonotype was sampled from a boy under two years old with a congenital heart defect. In nucleotides, the CDR3 is TGTGCCAGTAGACACCAGAACACAACTAATGAAAAACTGTTTTTT. Translation: CASRHQNTTNEKLFF.